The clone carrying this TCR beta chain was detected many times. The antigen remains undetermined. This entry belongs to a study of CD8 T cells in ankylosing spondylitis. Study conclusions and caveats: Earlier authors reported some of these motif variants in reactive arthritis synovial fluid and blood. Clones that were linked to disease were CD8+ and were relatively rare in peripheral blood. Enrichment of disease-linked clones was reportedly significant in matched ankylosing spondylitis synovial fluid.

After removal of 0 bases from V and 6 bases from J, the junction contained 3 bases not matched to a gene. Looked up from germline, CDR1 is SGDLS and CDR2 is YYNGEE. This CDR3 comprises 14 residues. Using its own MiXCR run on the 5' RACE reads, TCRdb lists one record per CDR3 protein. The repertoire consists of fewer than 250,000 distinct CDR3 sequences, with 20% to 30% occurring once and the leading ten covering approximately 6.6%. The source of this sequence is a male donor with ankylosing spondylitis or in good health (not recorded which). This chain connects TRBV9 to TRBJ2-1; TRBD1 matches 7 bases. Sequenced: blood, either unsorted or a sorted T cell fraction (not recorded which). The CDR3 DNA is TGTGCCAGCAGCGTAGCAGGGGGTGGCAATGAGCAGTTCTTC. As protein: CASSVAGGGNEQFF.